This T cell receptor beta chain derives from a study of shared clonotypes between healthy human individuals. The wider study: The plates for each donor numbered three CD4 naive, three CD4 memory, two CD8 naive and one CD8 memory. Whole-study results and caveats: The generation probabilities recorded for non-shared clonotypes fell below those of clonotypes shared by all four donors. Between a few donors, naive CD4 clonotypes were shared at a level of approximately 5%.

The germline gives CDR1 MNHNS, CDR2 SASEGT. V was shortened by 5 bases and J by 10 bases, with 14 bases between the two germline ends. There are 12 residues in the CDR3. On this clone: Its specificity is unknown.

Here immunoSEQ multiplex PCR was the method, and the copy in TCRdb shows in-frame clones only, minus some. The sample records more than 2,000,000 clones, approximately 93% being singletons. V and J are TRBV6-1 and TRBJ1-1; D is ambiguous. The TCR was taken from a man aged 18 to 29 in good health. Some clones in this sample may be carry-over from other donors' samples. The specimen was naive CD4+ T cells from PBMCs. Sample subset: CD45RA+ positively selected. As DNA, the CDR3 is TGTGCCAGCAGTAGACGGGCCTCAATAGCTTTCTTT. This codes for CASSRRASIAFF.